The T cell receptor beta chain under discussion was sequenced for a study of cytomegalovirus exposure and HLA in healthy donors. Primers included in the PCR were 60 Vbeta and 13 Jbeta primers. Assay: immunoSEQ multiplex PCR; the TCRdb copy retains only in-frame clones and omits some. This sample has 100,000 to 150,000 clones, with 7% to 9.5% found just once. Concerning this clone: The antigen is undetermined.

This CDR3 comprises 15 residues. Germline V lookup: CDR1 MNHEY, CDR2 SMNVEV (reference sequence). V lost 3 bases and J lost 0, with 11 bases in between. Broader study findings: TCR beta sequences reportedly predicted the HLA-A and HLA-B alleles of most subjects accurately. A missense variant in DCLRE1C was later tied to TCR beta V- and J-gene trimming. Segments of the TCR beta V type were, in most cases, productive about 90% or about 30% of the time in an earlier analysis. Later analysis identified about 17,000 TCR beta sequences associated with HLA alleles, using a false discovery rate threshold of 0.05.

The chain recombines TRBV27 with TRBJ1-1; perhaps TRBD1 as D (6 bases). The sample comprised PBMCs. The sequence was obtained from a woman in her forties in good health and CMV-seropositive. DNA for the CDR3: TGTGCCAGCAGTTTCCACGGGGGGCTGAACACTGAAGCTTTCTTT. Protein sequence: CASSFHGGLNTEAFF.